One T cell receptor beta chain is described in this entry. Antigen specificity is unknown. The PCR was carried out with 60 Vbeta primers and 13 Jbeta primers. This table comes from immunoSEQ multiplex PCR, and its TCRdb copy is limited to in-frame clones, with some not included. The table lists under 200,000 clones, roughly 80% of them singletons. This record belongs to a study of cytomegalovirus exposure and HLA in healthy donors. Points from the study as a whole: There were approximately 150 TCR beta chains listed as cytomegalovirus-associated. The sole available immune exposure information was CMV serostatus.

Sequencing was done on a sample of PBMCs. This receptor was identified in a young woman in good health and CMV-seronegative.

The CDR3 region has the DNA TGTGCCAGCAGCCAATCTTCAGGACACACCAACGAGCAGTACTTC. It encodes CASSQSSGHTNEQYF. The J gene is TRBJ2-7, the V gene TRBV2, with a possible D match to TRBD1 (5 bases). The CDR3 runs 15 residues. The ends were cut back, 6 bases at V and 5 bases at J, with 20 bases in the middle. In germline, CDR1 is SNHLY, CDR2 FYNNEI.